This TCR beta chain was identified in a study of cytomegalovirus exposure and HLA in healthy donors. Findings and caveats of the study: The TCR clusters that emerged in the first cohort tended, a later analysis found, to co-occur in the roughly 120 validation repertoires. As was reported, the classifier diagnosed cytomegalovirus status with high specificity and sensitivity.

Separate from the roughly 630-subject first cohort was the roughly 120-subject validation cohort, to which the donors belonged. The method was immunoSEQ multiplex PCR; TCRdb's version includes in-frame clones alone and lacks a portion of them. The profile shows some 150,000 clones, 89% of them singletons. The table lists this clone with a few counts. Its target is not known. Source material: PBMCs. This clonotype was sampled from a woman in her late teens or twenties in good health and CMV-seropositive.

CDR3 residues: CASSFLLAGGTDTQYF. CDR3 bases: TGTGCCAGCAGTTTCCTACTAGCGGGGGGCACAGATACGCAGTATTTT. V usage is TRBV27 and J usage is TRBJ2-3, with TRBD2 matching over 11 bases. The trim removed 3 bases at V and 1 base at J, leaving 3 bases unmatched. This CDR3 is built from 16 residues. CDR1 is MNHEY and CDR2 is SMNVEV in the germline V gene (reference sequence).